This TCR beta chain was captured in a study of naive and memory T cell subsets. Study results and caveats: The RNA method is potentially sensitive to activation and differentiation changes.

Amplification of ligated cDNA took four PCR rounds with SP2 and nested alpha and beta constant primers. Each CDR3 protein gets one entry after TCRdb re-called the 5' RACE reads with MiXCR. The table has roughly 60,000 distinct CDR3 sequences, around 8% seen once. A UMI-containing oligonucleotide was joined by 3' ligation to the TCR cDNA template. Of note for this clonotype: Its antigen is not known.

The source of this sequence is a female donor in good health.

CDR3 loop: CTSKYRQTSTDTQYF. The CDR3 nucleotides read TGCACCAGCAAGTACAGGCAGACTAGCACAGATACGCAGTATTTT. The chain uses TRBV1 and TRBJ2-3; the D call TRBD1 from the table was never checked on the DNA. TRBV1 is termed a pseudogene. The CDR3 consists of 15 residues.